The 2 T cell receptor beta chains presented below share a single source sample, sequenced in a study of blood T cell repertoires in COVID-19. Using immunoSEQ multiplex PCR, the repertoire was profiled, and TCRdb retains in-frame clones only, with some absent. The sample holds tens of thousands of clones; around four fifths are singletons and the top ten take approximately 20%. Sequenced input: peripheral blood. These receptors were collected from a man aged 25-45 years with COVID-19, enrolled during active disease.

Details on this clone: Distinct nucleotide sequences in the sample also encode this CDR3. The rearrangement links TRBV24-1 to TRBJ2-3; D not resolved. The CDR3 has 13 amino acids. Trimming pared 3 bases from V and 2 bases from J, leaving 5 bases between. Germline CDR1 is KGHDR and CDR2 is SFDVKD. Here the CDR3 DNA reads TGTGCCACCAGTGATCCCTACACAGATACGCAGTATTTT. Translation: CATSDPYTDTQYF.

The chain has TRBV5-1 and TRBJ2-7; the match to TRBD1 covers 8 bases. Germline CDR1 reads SGHRS; CDR2 reads YFSETQ. The CDR3 is made up of 12 amino acids. Trimming took 8 bases from V and 6 from J; bases not matched to a gene: 7. The chain's CDR3 is CARQQGVGEQYF. CDR3 coding DNA: TGCGCCAGACAACAGGGGGTGGGCGAGCAGTACTTC.